This T cell receptor beta chain was sequenced in a study of blood T cells in healthy people across ages. Germline V gives CDR1 DFQATT, CDR2 SNEGSKA (reference sequence). CDR3 length equals 14 residues. Trimming removed 5 bases at V and 2 bases at J, with 16 bases between. The use of a sample-barcoded 5' primer and a J-beta primer mix characterized a second PCR of roughly 7 to 11 cycles. TCRdb analysed the 5' RACE reads with MiXCR anew, one entry per CDR3 protein. The sample holds 500,000 to 600,000 distinct CDR3 sequences, 25% to 30% seen once. V is TRBV20-1 and J is TRBJ2-7; D possibly uses TRBD1 or TRBD2 (5 bases each). Source material: blood. This clonotype was sampled from a woman in her 70s in good health. DNA of the CDR3: TGCAGTGCTCGTGCCTGGGACGGCACCTACGAGCAGTACTTC. Translated: CSARAWDGTYEQYF.